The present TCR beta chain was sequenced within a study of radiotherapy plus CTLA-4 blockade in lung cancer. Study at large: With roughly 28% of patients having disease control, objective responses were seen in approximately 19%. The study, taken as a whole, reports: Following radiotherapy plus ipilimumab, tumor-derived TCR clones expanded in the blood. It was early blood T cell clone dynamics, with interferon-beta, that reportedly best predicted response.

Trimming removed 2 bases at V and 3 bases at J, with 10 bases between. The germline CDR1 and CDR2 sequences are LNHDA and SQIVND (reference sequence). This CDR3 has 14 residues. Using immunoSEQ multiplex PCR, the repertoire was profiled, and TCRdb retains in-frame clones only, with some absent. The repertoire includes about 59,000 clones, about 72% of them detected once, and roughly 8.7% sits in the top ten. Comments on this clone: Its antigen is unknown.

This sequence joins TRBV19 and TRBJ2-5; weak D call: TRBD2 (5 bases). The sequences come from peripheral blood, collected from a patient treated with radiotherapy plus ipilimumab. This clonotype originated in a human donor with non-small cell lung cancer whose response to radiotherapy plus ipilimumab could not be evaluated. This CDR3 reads CASSIMLAEETQYF. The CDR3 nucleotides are TGTGCCAGTAGTATAATGCTAGCCGAAGAGACCCAGTACTTC.